The 5 T cell receptor beta chains reported below all come from one sample, sequenced in a study of OX40 agonist ivuxolimab in advanced cancers. Some clones are missing from TCRdb's copy, which holds only in-frame ones; the method was immunoSEQ multiplex PCR. The sample has over 60,000 clones, roughly 80% seen once; the top ten hold under 2%. This specimen consisted of CD4+ or CD8+ T cells sorted from blood, obtained in a trial of the OX40 agonist ivuxolimab. The receptors stem from an adult with an advanced solid tumor such as melanoma, head and neck, liver or kidney cancer.

The chain recombines TRBV29-1 with TRBJ1-2, with 12 bases fitting TRBD1. Germline-derived CDR1 and CDR2 are SQVTM and ANQGSEA. J lost 2 bases, V lost 6 bases, and 10 bases had no gene match. This CDR3 is built from 16 residues. For the CDR3, the DNA is TGCAGCGTATCCTGGGGACAGGGGGCGAAGAACTATGGCTACACCTTC. It specifies CSVSWGQGAKNYGYTF.

The chain combines TRBV5-8 with TRBJ2-1; 11 nucleotides agree with TRBD2. The germline gives CDR1 SGHTS, CDR2 YDEGEE. V shed 1 base, J shed 5 bases, and the junction held 5 bases outside the gene matches. The CDR3 runs 16 residues. In DNA form, the CDR3 reads TGTGCCAGCAGCTTGACTAGCGGGAGTTGGGACAATGAGCAGTTCTTC. It yields the protein CASSLTSGSWDNEQFF. Looking up the rest from reference TRBV5-8 and TRBJ2-1 gives the full variable domain: EAGVTQSPTHLIKTRGQQATLRCSPISGHTSVYWYQQALGLGLQFLLWYDEGEERNRGNFPPRFSGRQFPNYSSELNVNALELEDSALYLCASSLTSGSWDNEQFFGPGTRLTVL.

The chain employs TRBV29-1 and TRBJ1-1; 7 bases are a match to TRBD1. This CDR3 region has 13 residues. CDR1 is SQVTM, CDR2 ANQGSEA, per germline. V lost 5 bases, J lost 3 bases, and 6 bases stayed unmatched. The DNA for the CDR3 is TGCAGCGTTCTCCGGGACAGATACACTGAAGCTTTCTTT. Its translation: CSVLRDRYTEAFF.

This chain links TRBV4-1 with TRBJ2-1; a weak D match, TRBD2 (5 bases). Germline V gives CDR1 MGHRA, CDR2 YSYEKL. This CDR3 is 16 amino acids long. V lost 3 bases and J 0 bases, leaving 12 bases between the germline ends. The CDR3 DNA is TGCGCCAGCAGCCACGCTAGCCTTCCCTCCTACAATGAGCAGTTCTTC. It is translated as CASSHASLPSYNEQFF.

The chain carries TRBV19 and TRBJ2-7, with TRBD1 identical over 9 bases. V lost 5 bases, J lost 3 bases, and 8 bases stayed unmatched. CDR3 size: 15 residues. In germline, CDR1 is LNHDA, CDR2 SQIVND (reference sequence). CDR3 region: CASSPSTGGVYEQYF. The CDR3 coding sequence is TGTGCCAGTAGTCCATCGACAGGGGGGGTCTACGAGCAGTACTTC.